Below are 30 T cell receptor beta chains sequenced from a single sample in a study of CD8+ T cells in alopecia areata. Treatment given: oral pan-JAK inhibitor, 5-10 mg twice daily. RNA was isolated and reverse transcribed to cDNA, the sequencing template. Generated by immunoSEQ multiplex PCR, the TCRdb table keeps only in-frame clones and is missing some. The repertoire holds more than 110,000 clones, with about 56% as singletons. Specimen: CD8+ T cells sorted from blood, collected at week 4, from a patient treated with tofacitinib. The receptors here all came from a human donor with alopecia areata.

The chain combines TRBV10-3 with TRBJ2-7, with D perhaps given as TRBD1 or TRBD2 (5 bases each). The germline V and J ends were trimmed by 6 bases and 3 bases, with 15 bases remaining between them. The germline V gene has CDR1 ENHRY and CDR2 SYGVKD. This CDR3 region has 14 residues. The CDR3 DNA reads TGTGCCATCAGCGAACCGGGGACCTACTACGAGCAGTACTTC. Its protein is CAISEPGTYYEQYF.

The CDR3 region is CASSATPGDRGEQFF. CDR3 DNA: TGCGCCAGCAGCGCTACTCCCGGCGATCGGGGTGAGCAGTTCTTC. The chain combines TRBV4-1 with TRBJ2-1; weak D call: TRBD2 (5 bases). CDR1 MGHRA and CDR2 YSYEKL come from the germline V gene. This CDR3 has 15 residues. V lost 5 bases and J 9 bases, leaving 20 bases between the germline ends.

This chain links TRBV4-2 with TRBJ1-1; D unclear. This CDR3 has 16 residues. Germline V gives CDR1 LGHNA, CDR2 YNFKEQ. The V and J ends lost 0 bases and 0 bases respectively, with 11 bases between them. CDR3 nucleotides: TGTGCCAGCAGCCAAGATCAGGAAGGGATGAACACTGAAGCTTTCTTT. It encodes CASSQDQEGMNTEAFF.

The CDR3 DNA reads TGCAGCGTTGAAAGGCCCGCCGGGGAGCTGTTTTTT. Translating it yields CSVERPAGELFF. The V gene is TRBV29-1, the J gene TRBJ2-2; D is ambiguous. The CDR3 loop spans 12 amino acids. Trimming stripped 2 bases from V and 6 bases from J, with 7 bases between. CDR1 and CDR2 (germline): SQVTM, ANQGSEA.

As DNA, the CDR3 is TGTGCCAGCAGCTTCCTCGGGTTGCGGGGGGGACTCTACGAGCAGTACTTC. It is translated as CASSFLGLRGGLYEQYF. V is TRBV11-2 and J is TRBJ2-7, with 9 bases lining up with TRBD2. In germline, CDR1 is SGHAT, CDR2 FQNNGV. V lost 3 bases, J lost 3 bases, and 12 bases stayed unmatched. This CDR3 has 17 residues.

The chain couples TRBV7-6 to TRBJ2-5; D is possibly TRBD1 (6 bases). The ends were cut back, 3 bases at V and 1 base at J, with 9 bases in the middle. Germline V lookup: CDR1 SGHVS, CDR2 FNYEAQ. The CDR3 runs to 14 residues. CDR3 loop: CASSFLGGQETQYF. CDR3 coding DNA: TGTGCCAGCAGCTTTCTAGGGGGCCAAGAGACCCAGTACTTC.

The table lists this clone with a count of one. This chain uses TRBV29-1 with TRBJ2-7, with a possible D match to TRBD2 (6 bases). The V and J ends lost 4 bases and 3 bases respectively, with 13 bases between them. The CDR3 runs to 13 residues. Germline V gene data show CDR1 as SQVTM and CDR2 as ANQGSEA. The CDR3 spells CSVGWGVDYEQYF. CDR3 nucleotide sequence: TGCAGCGTTGGGTGGGGGGTCGACTACGAGCAGTACTTC.

This clone appeared a few times. This sequence joins TRBV13 and TRBJ1-1; D possibly corresponds to TRBD1 (5 bases). The CDR3 extends over 14 amino acids. Germline CDR1 and CDR2: PRHDT and FYEKMQ (reference sequence). Between the trimmed V and J ends, which lost 1 base and 7 bases, there was a span of 13 bases. In nucleotides, the CDR3 is TGTGCCAGCAGCTTAGTTTTGGGACCGTTTGAAGCTTTCTTT. Protein: CASSLVLGPFEAFF.

There are many counts of this clone. The rearrangement joins TRBV6-1 to TRBJ2-7; the D call may be TRBD1 or TRBD2 (5 bases each). The CDR3 is 14 amino acids. Germline V gene lookup returns CDR1 MNHNS and CDR2 SASEGT. V was clipped by 2 bases and J by 3 bases, with 11 bases between them. The CDR3 loop reads CASSELGDLYEQYF. CDR3 sequence (DNA): TGTGCCAGCAGTGAATTAGGGGACCTCTACGAGCAGTACTTC.

The rearrangement uses TRBV29-1 and TRBJ2-1; the match to TRBD1 covers 9 bases. The germline CDR1 and CDR2 sequences are SQVTM and ANQGSEA. CDR3 length: 15 residues. The V gene end was trimmed by 4 bases and the J gene end by 3 bases; junction bases not matched to a gene: 7. The CDR3 nucleotides read TGCAGCGTTGCCCCGGACAGGGGCTACTACAATGAGCAGTTCTTC. Translation: CSVAPDRGYYNEQFF.

This sequence joins TRBV29-1 and TRBJ2-3, with D possibly TRBD2 on 5 matching bases. Trimming removed 3 bases from V and 4 bases from J, with 20 bases in between. Germline CDR1 is SQVTM and CDR2 is ANQGSEA. This CDR3 contains 16 residues. The CDR3 here is CSVDVLLASSSDTQYF. DNA for the CDR3: TGCAGCGTTGATGTACTATTGGCTAGCAGTTCAGATACGCAGTATTTT.

This clone showed up just a few times. V usage is TRBV29-1 and J usage is TRBJ2-1; 7 bases are a match to TRBD2. The junction had 2 bases not matched to a gene; V was cut back by 1 base and J by 8 bases. The CDR3 extends over 12 amino acids. The germline CDR1 and CDR2 sequences are SQVTM and ANQGSEA. CDR3 nucleotide sequence: TGCAGCGTTGAAGGCCTAGCGGATGAGCAGTTCTTC. It specifies CSVEGLADEQFF.

Of note for this clone: The junction departs from germline at one end; a sequencing error may be responsible. The chain links TRBV27 to TRBJ2-5, with 7 bases aligning to TRBD2. CDR3 length: 15 amino acids. Germline CDR1 is MNHEY and CDR2 is SMNVEV (reference sequence). CDR3 residues: CASSLGGEYQETQYF. The CDR3, as DNA: TGTGCCAGCAGCTTGGGAGGGGAATACCAGGAGACCCAGTACTTC.

The chain links TRBV6-5 to TRBJ2-2, with 11 nucleotides matching TRBD2. The CDR3 is made up of 15 amino acids. Germline V gene data show CDR1 as MNHEY and CDR2 as SVGAGI. The V segment lost 0 bases and the J segment 6 bases; nucleotides outside the gene matches: 0. CDR3 nucleotide sequence: TGTGCCAGCAGTTACTCTAGCGGGGGGGCCGGGGAGCTGTTTTTT. The encoded protein is CASSYSSGGAGELFF.

The V call is TRBV9, the J call TRBJ2-7, with D hard to call. Per the germline V gene, CDR1 is SGDLS and CDR2 is YYNGEE. V shed 0 bases and J shed 2 bases, with 12 bases lying between them. CDR3 length: 15 residues. The CDR3 loop reads CASSVASATTYEQYF. CDR3 nucleotides: TGTGCCAGCAGCGTAGCGTCGGCGACAACCTACGAGCAGTACTTC.

This chain joins TRBV29-1 and TRBJ2-7; 9 nucleotides agree with TRBD1. Losses at the gene ends were 6 bases for V and 4 bases for J; bases not matched to a gene: 7. This CDR3 is 13 amino acids long. Germline V gives CDR1 SQVTM, CDR2 ANQGSEA. The CDR3 loop is CSVRQGDGYEQYF. The CDR3 nucleotides read TGCAGCGTGCGACAGGGGGACGGATACGAGCAGTACTTC.

V gene TRBV5-6 combines with J gene TRBJ1-1; D gene ambiguous. The V gene's germline CDR1 is SGHDT and CDR2 YYEEEE. This CDR3 is built from 11 residues. Trimming removed 0 bases from V and 5 bases from J, with 2 bases in between. For the CDR3, the DNA is TGTGCCAGCAGCTTGGAAACTGAAGCTTTCTTT. This encodes CASSLETEAFF.

This chain connects TRBV19 to TRBJ2-7; 8 bases are a match to TRBD1. This CDR3 contains 14 residues. Germline loops: CDR1 LNHDA, CDR2 SQIVND (reference sequence). Trimming removed 6 bases from V and 2 bases from J; junction bases left unmatched: 6. The CDR3 DNA sequence: TGTGCCAGTAGCTCCGGGACAGGCCCCTACGAGCAGTACTTC. Protein product: CASSSGTGPYEQYF.

The chain is built from TRBV2 and TRBJ2-1; tentative D call: TRBD1 (7 bases). This CDR3 has 16 amino acids. Germline CDR1 reads SNHLY; CDR2 reads FYNNEI. Trimming pared 3 bases from V and 3 bases from J, leaving 15 bases between. The CDR3 region has the DNA TGTGCCAGCAGTGATAATCGGGGGACAGACTACAATGAGCAGTTCTTC. It encodes CASSDNRGTDYNEQFF.

There are a few counts of this clone. The chain has TRBV7-9 and TRBJ2-1; D is undetermined. This CDR3 is built from 11 residues. Germline CDR1 reads SEHNR; CDR2 reads FQNEAQ (reference sequence). V lost 5 bases and J lost 9, with 8 bases in between. The CDR3 nucleotides read TGTGCCAGCAGCCCGCCCGGTGAGCAGTTCTTC. Translation gives CASSPPGEQFF.

The J gene is TRBJ2-5, the V gene TRBV27; D possibly corresponds to TRBD1 (5 bases). The CDR3 runs to 14 residues. V lost 3 bases, J lost 5 bases, and 13 bases lay in between. CDR1 is MNHEY and CDR2 is SMNVEV in the germline V gene (reference sequence). CDR3 residues: CASSFSPTVETQYF. The CDR3 bases are TGTGCCAGCAGTTTTTCCCCGACAGTGGAGACCCAGTACTTC.

This clone was observed a single time. The rearrangement links TRBV5-4 to TRBJ2-5; weak D call: TRBD1 (5 bases). Germline loops: CDR1 SGHNT, CDR2 YYREEE (reference sequence). V was pared by 4 bases and J by 2 bases, with 12 bases between. The CDR3 has 14 residues. In DNA, the CDR3 is TGTGCCAGCAGCCACGACAGCGCGCAAGAGACCCAGTACTTC. Residues: CASSHDSAQETQYF.

The chain is built from TRBV7-6 and TRBJ1-1; 7 bases agree with TRBD1. V lost 5 bases to trimming and J lost 8 bases; unmatched junction nucleotides: 11. The CDR3 runs 14 residues. Germline assignment: CDR1 SGHVS and CDR2 FNYEAQ. CDR3 in DNA: TGTGCCAGCAGCCCAGGGGGTGGGTACTGGGAAGCTTTCTTT. Protein: CASSPGGGYWEAFF.

CDR3 coding DNA: TGTGCCAGCAGCTTGGGGCGGGTAATCGACGAGCAGTACTTC. Its translation: CASSLGRVIDEQYF. The chain uses TRBV5-6 and TRBJ2-7, with D possibly matching TRBD2 (5 bases). Germline CDR1 is SGHDT and CDR2 is YYEEEE. V was cut by 0 bases and J by 5 bases, with 12 bases left in between. The length of the CDR3 is 14 residues. The full variable domain, completed using reference TRBV5-6 and TRBJ2-7, is DAGVTQSPTHLIKTRGQQVTLRCSPKSGHDTVSWYQQALGQGPQFIFQYYEEEERQRGNFPDRFSGHQFPNYSSELNVNALLLGDSALYLCASSLGRVIDEQYFGPGTRLTVT.

CDR3 region: CASTSDRGEYEQYF. The DNA for the CDR3 is TGCGCCAGCACGAGCGACAGGGGGGAGTACGAGCAGTACTTC. This sequence joins TRBV10-2 and TRBJ2-7; the match to TRBD1 covers 9 bases. Germline trimming cut 7 bases from V and 4 bases from J; bases unmatched to any gene: 8. Germline lookup yields CDR1 WSHSY and CDR2 SAAADI. CDR3 size: 14 residues.

The chain links TRBV30 to TRBJ1-2; 8 bases match TRBD1. The CDR3 has 13 residues. CDR1 GTSNPN and CDR2 SVGIG come from the germline V gene (reference sequence). The trim removed 4 bases at V and 7 bases at J, leaving 8 bases unmatched. Written as DNA, the CDR3 is TGTGCCTGGACCGTCCAGGGGGCCGGTGGCTACACCTTC. Protein: CAWTVQGAGGYTF.

The chain combines TRBV4-3 with TRBJ2-7, with 8 positions matching TRBD1. Germline CDR1 and CDR2: LGHNA and YSLEER. J was trimmed by 3 bases and V by 2 bases; bases with no gene match: 3. This CDR3 contains 14 residues. CDR3: CASSQFTGGYEQYF. CDR3 in DNA: TGCGCCAGCAGCCAATTCACAGGGGGCTACGAGCAGTACTTC.

This clone occurred a few times. The chain links TRBV28 to TRBJ2-5; no reliable D call. This CDR3 region has 17 residues. V lost 6 bases, J lost 5 bases, and 25 bases lay in between. Per the germline V gene, CDR1 is MDHEN and CDR2 is SYDVKM. CDR3 DNA sequence: TGTGCCAGCAGCCCTACGCCAACCGGTCCTAAGGAGGAGACCCAGTACTTC. Translating gives CASSPTPTGPKEETQYF.

V usage is TRBV4-3 and J usage is TRBJ2-7, with D hard to call. CDR1 is LGHNA and CDR2 is YSLEER in the germline V gene. This CDR3 has 14 amino acids. Trimming took off 0 bases at V and 7 bases at J, with 13 bases between the two ends. The CDR3 coding sequence is TGCGCCAGCAGCCAAGATCACAGCCCCTTGGAGCAGTACTTC. It yields the protein CASSQDHSPLEQYF.

This sequence joins TRBV13 and TRBJ2-3; D not certain. The V end was cut by 5 bases, the J end by 2 bases, with 14 bases between. The germline CDR1 and CDR2 sequences are PRHDT and FYEKMQ (reference sequence). The CDR3 contains 15 residues. CDR3 coding DNA: TGTGCCAGCAGCCCCGGCCAGGAGAACACAGATACGCAGTATTTT. Its protein is CASSPGQENTDTQYF.